This TCR beta chain was obtained from a study of OX40 agonist ivuxolimab in advanced cancers. About the research overall: Treatment received earlier with anti-PD-1, anti-PD-L1 or anti-CTLA-4 agents was allowed, and under 50% had some. Three patients showed partial responses: one hepatocellular carcinoma and two cutaneous melanoma cases.

TCRdb's table, derived via immunoSEQ multiplex PCR, lists solely in-frame clones and lacks some. The table shows 9,500 to 12,000 clones, with 77% occurring only once. V lost 8 bases and J lost 2, with 11 bases in between. Germline V gives CDR1 LNHDA, CDR2 SQIVND (reference sequence). The CDR3 length is 13 residues. Any history of autoimmune disease or systemic immunosuppression disqualified patients. V and J are TRBV19 and TRBJ2-3; unclear D gene. The source is an adult with an advanced solid tumor such as melanoma, head and neck, liver or kidney cancer. The sequences come from CD4+ or CD8+ T cells sorted from blood, collected in a trial of the OX40 agonist ivuxolimab. CDR3 in DNA: TGTGCCAGTGGACCCATAATCACAGATACGCAGTATTTT. Translated: CASGPIITDTQYF. The full variable domain, in which reference TRBV19 and TRBJ2-3 provide the parts outside the CDR3, is DGGITQSPKYLFRKEGQNVTLSCEQNLNHDAMYWYRQDPGQGLRLIYYSQIVNDFQKGDIAEGYSVSREKKESFPLTVTSAQKNPTAFYLCASGPIITDTQYFGPGTRLTVL.